The next 23 T cell receptor beta chains were all read from a single sample in a study of blood T cell repertoires in COVID-19. Using immunoSEQ multiplex PCR, the repertoire was profiled, and TCRdb retains in-frame clones only, with some absent. The sample gives 250,000 to 400,000 clones, around 88% of which show up once; roughly 1.7% is in the top ten. The sample taken for sequencing was peripheral blood. Source of these receptors: a woman between 25 and 40 years old with COVID-19, enrolled during active disease.

The rearrangement joins TRBV7-3 to TRBJ1-1; D ambiguous. V was clipped by 2 bases and J by 2 bases, with 6 bases between them. Germline-derived CDR1 and CDR2 are SGHTA and FQGTGA. CDR3 length: 13 amino acids. The CDR3 is CASSLVLNTEAFF. CDR3 sequence (DNA): TGTGCCAGCAGCTTAGTACTTAACACTGAAGCTTTCTTT.

This CDR3 is CASSPHGGYNEQFF. As DNA, the CDR3 is TGTGCCAGCAGCCCCCACGGGGGTTACAATGAGCAGTTCTTC. This chain joins TRBV7-2 and TRBJ2-1; possibly TRBD2 for D (6 bases). Trimming removed 5 bases at V and 4 bases at J, with 12 bases between. CDR3 length: 14 amino acids. Per germline, CDR1 SGHTA and CDR2 FQGNSA.

This chain connects TRBV5-1 to TRBJ1-2, with TRBD1 matching 9 bases. V gave up 4 bases and J gave up 6 bases; unmatched junction bases: 13. The CDR3 consists of 16 residues. Germline V gene data show CDR1 as SGHRS and CDR2 as YFSETQ. The CDR3 DNA sequence: TGCGCCAGCAGCCCGGGGACAGGGCGAGTTGCTCATGGCTACACCTTC. Translated: CASSPGTGRVAHGYTF.

V gene TRBV7-8 combines with J gene TRBJ1-2; 10 nucleotides align to TRBD1. V was pared by 5 bases and J by 4 bases, with 7 bases of the junction left unmatched. Germline V gene data show CDR1 as SGHVS and CDR2 as FQNEAQ. The CDR3 runs to 15 residues. This chain's CDR3 is CASSPGTGVGYGYTF. CDR3 DNA: TGTGCCAGCAGCCCGGGGACAGGGGTGGGCTATGGCTACACCTTC.

CDR3 sequence (DNA): TGTGCCAGCTCACCAGTCGGACAGGGGAGGACTGAAGCTTTCTTT. Protein product: CASSPVGQGRTEAFF. The V and J genes are TRBV18 and TRBJ1-1; 9 bases are shared with TRBD1. Germline V lookup: CDR1 KGHSH, CDR2 LQKENI. The J segment lost 5 bases and the V segment lost 2 bases, leaving 6 bases of the junction unmatched. This CDR3 is 15 amino acids long.

A single count supports this clone. This rearrangement joins TRBV19 to TRBJ2-3; the D is unclear. CDR1 is LNHDA, CDR2 SQIVND, per germline (reference sequence). The CDR3 runs 13 residues. Trimming stripped 5 bases from V and 5 bases from J, with 11 bases between. The CDR3 sequence: CASSPRLRDTQYF. The DNA of the CDR3 is TGTGCCAGTAGTCCCCGCCTACGAGATACGCAGTATTTT.

The chain recombines TRBV3-1 (or the pseudogene TRBV3-2) with TRBJ2-1; 9 bases fit TRBD1. Trimming at V came to 4 bases and at J to 6 bases, leaving 4 bases not matched to a gene. This CDR3 is built from 14 residues. Germline CDR1 LGHDT, CDR2 YNNKEL (reference sequence). The CDR3 is CASSPLTGGNEQFF. The CDR3 DNA reads TGTGCCAGCAGCCCTTTGACAGGGGGCAATGAGCAGTTCTTC.

The V call is TRBV11-2, the J call TRBJ2-3; TRBD2 agrees at 9 bases. CDR3 length: 16 amino acids. The germline gives CDR1 SGHAT, CDR2 FQNNGV. The ends lost 4 bases at V and 0 bases at J; junction bases unmatched: 5. The CDR3 DNA is TGTGCCAGCAGCTCCTTAGCGGGGGCCAGCACAGATACGCAGTATTTT. Residues: CASSSLAGASTDTQYF.

This rearrangement joins TRBV13 to TRBJ1-2, with TRBD1 matching 10 bases. The germline V gene encodes CDR1 PRHDT and CDR2 FYEKMQ (reference sequence). This CDR3 is built from 15 residues. The V segment lost 6 bases and the J segment 2 bases; nucleotides outside the gene matches: 6. CDR3: CASRRRQGANYGYTF. The CDR3 coding sequence is TGTGCCAGCAGACGGAGACAGGGGGCCAACTATGGCTACACCTTC.

V and J are TRBV11-3 and TRBJ1-1; TRBD1 matches 9 bases. V trimming: 5 bases; J trimming: 8 bases; junction bases outside the gene matches: 15. Germline lookup yields CDR1 SGHNT and CDR2 YENEEA. The CDR3 extends over 16 amino acids. CDR3 nucleotides: TGTGCCAGCAGCCCGCGCTCGGGACAGGGTGTAATGGAAGCTTTCTTT. This encodes CASSPRSGQGVMEAFF.

The rearrangement joins TRBV30 to TRBJ1-1, with a tentative D call TRBD1 (5 bases). Germline CDR1 and CDR2: GTSNPN and SVGIG (reference sequence). With 4 bases removed from V and 10 bases from J, the gap between germline ends came to 13 bases. CDR3 size: 11 residues. The CDR3 nucleotides are TGTGCCTGGATTAGGGGACTGGGAGCTTTCTTT. Protein: CAWIRGLGAFF.

This clone is a singleton in its sample. This sequence joins TRBV10-3 and TRBJ2-2; D may be TRBD1 (6 bases). CDR3 length: 15 residues. Looked up from germline, CDR1 is ENHRY and CDR2 is SYGVKD. V was clipped by 6 bases and J by 3 bases, with 14 bases between them. This chain's CDR3 is CAIRDSLGDTGELFF. The DNA of the CDR3 is TGTGCCATCAGGGACAGTCTTGGCGACACCGGGGAGCTGTTTTTT.

For the CDR3, the DNA is TGTGCCAGCAAGGCCCGGACGGGAGGAGACACTGAAGCTTTCTTT. It is translated as CASKARTGGDTEAFF. The chain joins TRBV2 to TRBJ1-1; D uncertain. CDR1 is SNHLY, CDR2 FYNNEI, per germline. V lost 7 bases, J lost 3 bases, and 18 bases lay in between. The CDR3 is made up of 15 amino acids. Looking up the rest from reference TRBV2 and TRBJ1-1 gives the full variable domain: EPEVTQTPSHQVTQMGQEVILRCVPISNHLYFYWYRQILGQKVEFLVSFYNNEISEKSEIFDDQFSVERPDGSNFTLKIRSTKLEDSAMYFCASKARTGGDTEAFFGQGTRLTVV.

The chain links TRBV27 to TRBJ2-7, with 12 bases identical to TRBD2. Looked up from germline, CDR1 is MNHEY and CDR2 is SMNVEV (reference sequence). J gave up 5 bases and V 5 bases, and 4 bases lay outside the gene matches. This CDR3 has 14 amino acids. The CDR3 is CASSPWTSGNEQYF. CDR3 nucleotide sequence: TGTGCCAGCAGTCCATGGACTAGCGGGAACGAGCAGTACTTC.

CDR3 coding DNA: TGTGCCAGCAGACCCGCCATGGGACAGGGTTATCAGCCCCAGCATTTT. Its protein is CASRPAMGQGYQPQHF. The rearrangement uses TRBV2 and TRBJ1-5; 9 bases agree with TRBD1. CDR1 and CDR2 (germline): SNHLY, FYNNEI. Trimming removed 6 bases from V and 5 bases from J; junction bases left unmatched: 11. This CDR3 is built from 16 residues.

The V call is TRBV4-3, the J call TRBJ1-4; D possibly corresponds to TRBD1 (5 bases). The ends were cut back, 2 bases at V and 7 bases at J, with 11 bases in the middle. The CDR3 has 14 amino acids. Germline values: CDR1 LGHNA, CDR2 YSLEER. The CDR3 nucleotides are TGCGCCAGCAGCCAACAGGGCGGAGTTGAAAAACTGTTTTTT. It encodes CASSQQGGVEKLFF.

This clone was detected a few times. This rearrangement joins TRBV2 to TRBJ2-5, with a weak D call TRBD2 (6 bases). Germline assignment: CDR1 SNHLY and CDR2 FYNNEI. V was pared by 4 bases and J by 1 base, with 10 bases between. This CDR3 has 14 amino acids. CDR3 coding DNA: TGTGCCAGCAGTGGGGCGGGGCGCCAAGAGACCCAGTACTTC. It translates to CASSGAGRQETQYF.

The J gene is TRBJ1-2, the V gene TRBV6-5; the D is unclear. V lost 2 bases to trimming and J lost 0 bases, with 7 bases between them. The V gene's germline CDR1 is MNHEY and CDR2 SVGAGI. CDR3 length: 14 residues. CDR3 amino acids: CASSYIPANYGYTF. The DNA for the CDR3 is TGTGCCAGCAGTTACATTCCGGCTAACTATGGCTACACCTTC.

The gene calls are TRBV10-3 and TRBJ2-7; D remains unclear. This CDR3 has 13 residues. V was pared by 0 bases and J by 5 bases, with 8 bases between. The germline V gene has CDR1 ENHRY and CDR2 SYGVKD. The CDR3 DNA follows: TGTGCCATCAGTGAGTCTTACGGAGACGAGCAGTACGTC. Its protein is CAISESYGDEQYV.

The chain carries TRBV29-1 and TRBJ2-5; D is unresolved. The V and J ends lost 3 bases and 7 bases respectively, with 12 bases between them. Germline V gene data show CDR1 as SQVTM and CDR2 as ANQGSEA. This CDR3 has 12 residues. The CDR3 DNA is TGCAGCGTTGAGCCGATCCCAGGGACCCAGTACTTC. It translates to CSVEPIPGTQYF.

This rearrangement joins TRBV9 to TRBJ2-1, with D perhaps matching TRBD1 (5 bases). Trimming removed 2 bases at V and 0 bases at J, with 18 bases between. This CDR3 has 18 amino acids. CDR1 SGDLS and CDR2 YYNGEE come from the germline V gene. The CDR3 loop is CASSVTLGVKSSYNEQFF. In DNA form, the CDR3 reads TGTGCCAGCAGCGTTACCTTAGGGGTCAAGAGCTCCTACAATGAGCAGTTCTTC.

This clone showed up just a few times. The chain employs TRBV5-4 and TRBJ1-1; D is uncertain. In germline, CDR1 is SGHNT, CDR2 YYREEE (reference sequence). Deletions cut 2 bases from V and 6 bases from J, with 17 bases between. The CDR3 is made up of 15 amino acids. CDR3 sequence (DNA): TGTGCCAGCAGCTTCCGAGCAAGCGGAGGCGCTGAAGCTTTCTTT. This codes for CASSFRASGGAEAFF.

This clone has just a few counts. The V gene is TRBV19, the J gene TRBJ1-5; no definite D call. The CDR3 runs to 16 residues. Germline values: CDR1 LNHDA, CDR2 SQIVND (reference sequence). V lost 4 bases to trimming and J lost 3 bases, with 16 bases between them. The CDR3 DNA reads as TGTGCCAGTAGTACAACCCATGTTGGCCACAATCAGCCCCAGCATTTT. Its translation: CASSTTHVGHNQPQHF.